A single sample gave rise to the 7 T cell receptor beta chains below, sequenced in a study of T cell changes during pregnancy in multiple sclerosis. Assay used: immunoSEQ multiplex PCR; TCRdb lists only in-frame clones, some missing. The sample carries fewer than 55,000 clones, 85% to 90% recorded once. The sequenced sample was peripheral blood, obtained in the second trimester of pregnancy. The receptors stem from a female donor in good health, enrolled as a control in a pregnancy study.

Here the CDR3 DNA reads TGCGCCAGCAGCCAAGGGGGGCGAGAGACCCAGTACTTC. Its translation: CASSQGGRETQYF. The chain has TRBV4-3 and TRBJ2-5, with D perhaps TRBD1 (6 bases). CDR1 is LGHNA and CDR2 is YSLEER in the germline V gene. This CDR3 is 13 amino acids long. V was clipped by 1 base and J by 4 bases, with 7 bases between them.

The V call is TRBV14, the J call TRBJ1-1; 8 bases agree with TRBD1. V was clipped by 4 bases and J by 1 base; unmatched bases: 11. This CDR3 has 17 residues. The germline V gene encodes CDR1 SGHDN and CDR2 FVKESK. The CDR3 protein is CASSPVSYRGRNTEAFF. Written as DNA, the CDR3 is TGTGCCAGCAGCCCCGTCTCTTACAGGGGGAGGAACACTGAAGCTTTCTTT.

This clone was detected only a few times. This rearrangement joins TRBV10-3 to TRBJ2-5; 7 bases are a match to TRBD1. Looked up from germline, CDR1 is ENHRY and CDR2 is SYGVKD. The CDR3 totals 13 residues. With 3 bases clipped from V and 4 bases from J, the junction kept 2 bases outside the gene matches. For the CDR3, the DNA is TGTGCCATCAGTGACCGACAGGGAGAGACCCAGTACTTC. Residues: CAISDRQGETQYF.

The gene calls are TRBV5-1 and TRBJ2-3; 12 bases agree with TRBD2. From germline, CDR1 is SGHRS and CDR2 YFSETQ. The V gene end was trimmed by 5 bases and the J gene end by 0 bases; junction bases not matched to a gene: 7. The CDR3 has 17 amino acids. The CDR3, as DNA: TGCGCCAGCAGGATTCTGACTAGCGGGAGAAGCACAGATACGCAGTATTTT. It codes for CASRILTSGRSTDTQYF.

The chain uses TRBV7-2 and TRBJ1-3, with TRBD1 matching 8 bases. Looked up from germline, CDR1 is SGHTA and CDR2 is FQGNSA. V gave up 5 bases and J gave up 0 bases; unmatched junction bases: 0. CDR3 length: 14 residues. In DNA, the CDR3 is TGTGCCAGCAGCGGGACAGGCTCTGGAAACACCATATATTTT. Translating it yields CASSGTGSGNTIYF.

The V and J genes are TRBV30 and TRBJ1-2; a possible D gene is TRBD1 (5 bases). CDR1 is GTSNPN, CDR2 SVGIG, per germline (reference sequence). V was pared by 2 bases and J by 7 bases, with 14 bases between. CDR3 length equals 13 residues. CDR3 amino acids: CAWSLGGVGGYTF. The CDR3 DNA follows: TGTGCCTGGAGTTTGGGGGGGGTGGGTGGCTACACCTTC.

The chain recombines TRBV6-4 with TRBJ2-3; 10 nucleotides match TRBD2. V trimming: 6 bases; J trimming: 1 base; junction bases outside the gene matches: 4. Germline CDR1 reads MRHNA; CDR2 reads SNTAGT. The CDR3 is 15 residues long. In nucleotides, the CDR3 is TGTGCCAGCAGCCCCGGGACTAGCGGCACAGATACGCAGTATTTT. Amino acids: CASSPGTSGTDTQYF.